These 32 T cell receptor beta chains came from one sample sequenced in a study of T-cell memory formation after mild COVID-19. TCRdb processed the 5' RACE reads anew with MiXCR; each CDR3 protein has one entry. The data show about 420,000 distinct CDR3 sequences, 20% to 30% seen once. What was sequenced was PBMCs or a T cell subset sorted from them (not recorded which). These receptors were taken from an adult woman who had mild COVID-19 (a few samples of this study predate the infection). Cell type and time point are not known.

The rearrangement joins TRBV5-4 to TRBJ2-1, with 10 bases fitting TRBD2. Trimming cost V 7 bases and J 7 bases; bases outside gene matches: 5. Germline assignment: CDR1 SGHNT and CDR2 YYREEE (reference sequence). The CDR3 consists of 13 residues. CDR3 nucleotide sequence: TGTGCCAGCCGGGGACTAGCGAGGAATGAGCAGTTCTTC. As protein: CASRGLARNEQFF.

The chain is built from TRBV29-1 and TRBJ2-3; TRBD2 aligns across 8 bases. Germline V lookup: CDR1 SQVTM, CDR2 ANQGSEA. Trimming removed 3 bases from V and 4 bases from J; junction bases left unmatched: 6. This CDR3 is 14 amino acids long. The CDR3 bases are TGCAGCGTTGACGCAGCGGGAGTCCCAGATACGCAGTATTTT. Protein: CSVDAAGVPDTQYF.

This clonotype was found a few times. At one end, the junction sequence differs from germline, possibly due to a read error. The chain is built from TRBV5-1 and TRBJ2-2, with TRBD1 matching over 10 bases. In germline, CDR1 is SGHRS, CDR2 YFSETQ. This CDR3 has 15 amino acids. CDR3 nucleotides: TGCGCCAGCAGTTTGGGACAGGGGACCACCGGGGAGCTGTTTTTT. This encodes CASSLGQGTTGELFF.

This chain links TRBV6-1 with TRBJ2-3; D gene ambiguous. This CDR3 comprises 18 residues. From germline, CDR1 is MNHNS and CDR2 SASEGT. Trimming took off 6 bases at V and 2 bases at J, with 24 bases between the two ends. The chain's CDR3 is CASRPPPSRALDTDTQYF. DNA for the CDR3: TGTGCCAGCAGGCCACCCCCCTCTAGGGCCCTTGACACAGATACGCAGTATTTT.

The rearrangement links TRBV19 to TRBJ1-2, with TRBD1 as a possible D gene (5 bases). CDR1 is LNHDA, CDR2 SQIVND, per germline (reference sequence). There are 12 residues in the CDR3. The V end was cut by 7 bases, the J end by 5 bases, with 11 bases between. CDR3 nucleotides: TGTGCCAGTACCAGGGTTCCTTATGGCTACACCTTC. The encoded protein is CASTRVPYGYTF.

The chain recombines TRBV5-1 with TRBJ2-7, with unresolved D. Per the germline V gene, CDR1 is SGHRS and CDR2 is YFSETQ. V lost 0 bases, J lost 2 bases, and 12 bases lay in between. CDR3 size: 15 residues. This CDR3 is CASSLEVATAYEQYF. CDR3 DNA: TGCGCCAGCAGCTTGGAGGTTGCAACCGCCTACGAGCAGTACTTC.

This chain connects TRBV25-1 to TRBJ1-1; weak D call: TRBD1 (6 bases). This CDR3 comprises 14 residues. Trimming took off 4 bases at V and 9 bases at J, with 18 bases between the two ends. Germline V lookup: CDR1 MGHDK, CDR2 SYGVNS. The CDR3 DNA reads TGTGCCAGCAGTGCCGCCAAGACAGGTCCAAAAGCTTTCTTT. As protein: CASSAAKTGPKAFF.

This clonotype was observed once. The V gene is TRBV29-1, the J gene TRBJ1-5; D is unresolved. CDR3 length: 8 amino acids. V was shortened by 4 bases and J by 16 bases, with 8 bases between the two germline ends. From germline, CDR1 is SQVTM and CDR2 ANQGSEA. CDR3 residues: CSVAFCHF. The CDR3 region has the DNA TGCAGCGTTGCCTTCTGCCATTTT.

In its sample, this clonotype was seen a few times. V is TRBV9 and J is TRBJ2-7; 13 bases fit TRBD2. Germline trimming cut 0 bases from V and 5 bases from J; bases unmatched to any gene: 2. Germline-derived CDR1 and CDR2 are SGDLS and YYNGEE. The CDR3 runs to 15 residues. CDR3 nucleotides: TGTGCCAGCAGCGTAGGGACTAGCGGGAGCGACGAGCAGTACTTC. It specifies CASSVGTSGSDEQYF.

J is TRBJ2-1 and V is TRBV24-1; TRBD2 matches 7 bases. This CDR3 comprises 16 residues. Germline CDR1 KGHDR, CDR2 SFDVKD. The V and J ends lost 1 base and 5 bases, in that order; junction bases with no gene match: 7. DNA for the CDR3: TGTGCCACCAGTGATTTCCCCCGGGGGGTACACAATGAGCAGTTCTTC. This sequence encodes CATSDFPRGVHNEQFF.

The chain has TRBV24-1 and TRBJ2-7; D possibly corresponds to TRBD2 (6 bases). Germline CDR1 reads KGHDR; CDR2 reads SFDVKD. Trimming took 3 bases from V and 7 from J, leaving 18 bases between them. CDR3 length: 15 residues. CDR3 bases: TGTGCCACCAGTGATCGATTGGCCCGTGCGGGGGAGCAGTACTTC. This translates into CATSDRLARAGEQYF.

This clonotype was seen a handful of times. The rearrangement joins TRBV9 to TRBJ1-2; possibly TRBD1 for D (6 bases). Per germline, CDR1 SGDLS and CDR2 YYNGEE. The CDR3 consists of 15 residues. The V gene lost 0 bases and the J gene lost 4 bases, with 13 bases spanning the gap. CDR3 sequence: CASSVVGGSAYGYTF. CDR3 in DNA: TGTGCCAGCAGCGTAGTAGGGGGGTCGGCCTATGGCTACACCTTC.

The chain has TRBV7-8 and TRBJ2-5; 8 positions agree with TRBD2. V shed 1 base and J 1 base; nucleotides not matched to a gene: 5. Germline-derived CDR1 and CDR2 are SGHVS and FQNEAQ. This CDR3 contains 16 residues. CDR3 DNA: TGTGCCAGCAGCTTAGTTGTAGCGGGGAGCCAAGAGACCCAGTACTTC. Protein: CASSLVVAGSQETQYF.

The chain couples TRBV25-1 to TRBJ2-3; D possibly uses TRBD1 or TRBD2 (5 bases each). Trimming removed 2 bases from V and 3 bases from J, with 12 bases in between. The CDR3 runs 15 residues. The germline V gene has CDR1 MGHDK and CDR2 SYGVNS. CDR3 DNA sequence: TGTGCCAGCAGTGAAACGGGAAGGGGAACAGATACGCAGTATTTT. Its protein product is CASSETGRGTDTQYF.

J is TRBJ2-7 and V is TRBV6-1; D assignment may be TRBD1 or TRBD2 (5 bases each). V was pared by 7 bases and J by 4 bases, with 11 bases between. CDR3 length equals 12 residues. The germline V gene encodes CDR1 MNHNS and CDR2 SASEGT. This CDR3 is CASMVWGYEQYF. The CDR3 DNA reads as TGTGCCAGCATGGTTTGGGGGTACGAGCAGTACTTC.

This clonotype was seen a handful of times. The J gene is TRBJ2-7, the V gene TRBV3-1, with 9 nucleotides matching TRBD1. Germline V lookup: CDR1 LGHDT, CDR2 YNNKEL (reference sequence). The V segment lost 1 base and the J segment 1 base; nucleotides outside the gene matches: 2. The CDR3 length is 15 residues. The CDR3 region is CASSQGTGESYEQYF. CDR3 DNA sequence: TGTGCCAGCAGCCAAGGGACAGGGGAATCCTACGAGCAGTACTTC.

The V call is TRBV25-1, the J call TRBJ2-1; TRBD1 agrees at 8 bases. Trimming cost V 6 bases and J 1 base; bases outside gene matches: 2. The CDR3 covers 14 residues. Germline V gene sequence: CDR1 MGHDK, CDR2 SYGVNS. The CDR3 coding sequence is TGTGCCAGCAGGGGACAGGTGTCCTACAATGAGCAGTTCTTC. Translated, it gives CASRGQVSYNEQFF.

This clonotype was picked up many times. J is TRBJ2-1 and V is TRBV5-6; possible D gene TRBD2, 7 bases. The CDR3 spans 15 residues. Germline V gives CDR1 SGHDT, CDR2 YYEEEE. V lost 2 bases and J lost 4, with 13 bases in between. This CDR3 is CASSLGRGPYNEQFF. For the CDR3, the DNA is TGTGCCAGCAGCTTAGGGCGGGGGCCTTACAATGAGCAGTTCTTC.

There are a few counts of this clonotype. The chain carries TRBV5-1 and TRBJ1-2; TRBD1 matches at 7 bases. CDR3 length equals 14 residues. Germline V gene data show CDR1 as SGHRS and CDR2 as YFSETQ. Trimming at V came to 2 bases and at J to 4 bases, leaving 5 bases not matched to a gene. In nucleotides, the CDR3 is TGCGCCAGCAGCTTCGCCGGGACAGCCTATGGCTACACCTTC. Amino acids: CASSFAGTAYGYTF.

The chain joins TRBV7-9 to TRBJ2-3; D is perhaps TRBD1 (6 bases). The CDR3 is 15 amino acids. The ends were cut back, 2 bases at V and 0 bases at J, with 9 bases in the middle. Germline V gene lookup returns CDR1 SEHNR and CDR2 FQNEAQ (reference sequence). The CDR3, as DNA: TGTGCCAGCAGCTTATCAAGGGGGAGCACAGATACGCAGTATTTT. This codes for CASSLSRGSTDTQYF.

The chain is built from TRBV18 and TRBJ2-5; D is uncertain. The germline V gene encodes CDR1 KGHSH and CDR2 LQKENI. Trimming removed 6 bases from V and 1 base from J, with 18 bases in between. This CDR3 has 16 amino acids. As DNA, the CDR3 is TGTGCCAGCTCCCTAAACCTCCTCACCCGCCAAGAGACCCAGTACTTC. Residues: CASSLNLLTRQETQYF. Using reference TRBV18 and TRBJ2-5 for the parts outside the CDR3, the full variable domain is NAGVMQNPRHLVRRRGQEARLRCSPMKGHSHVYWYRQLPEEGLKFMVYLQKENIIDESGMPKERFSAEFPKEGPSILRIQQVVRGDSAAYFCASSLNLLTRQETQYFGPGTRLLVL.

The rearrangement joins TRBV9 to TRBJ2-3; TRBD2 aligns across 7 bases. Losses at the gene ends were 0 bases for V and 4 bases for J; bases not matched to a gene: 5. The CDR3 is 15 amino acids. CDR1 and CDR2 (germline): SGDLS, YYNGEE. CDR3 protein: CASSVGGGRADTQYF. As DNA, the CDR3 is TGTGCCAGCAGCGTAGGAGGCGGGAGAGCAGATACGCAGTATTTT.

The chain uses TRBV27 and TRBJ2-7, with D maybe TRBD2 (5 bases). V lost 5 bases, J lost 7 bases, and 21 bases lay in between. Germline-derived CDR1 and CDR2 are MNHEY and SMNVEV (reference sequence). There are 15 residues in the CDR3. CDR3 nucleotide sequence: TGTGCCAGCAGTCCCAGACGGCTTCCTTCGGGAGAGCAGTACTTC. Residues: CASSPRRLPSGEQYF.

The chain combines TRBV9 with TRBJ2-4; D is ambiguous. V was shortened by 0 bases and J by 2 bases, with 6 bases between the two germline ends. The V gene's germline CDR1 is SGDLS and CDR2 YYNGEE. This CDR3 has 14 residues. CDR3 amino acids: CASSVDWTKNIQYF. CDR3 DNA sequence: TGTGCCAGCAGCGTAGATTGGACCAAAAACATTCAGTACTTC.

The sample holds a few counts of this clonotype. The chain carries TRBV7-3 and TRBJ2-3; D may be TRBD1 (7 bases). CDR3 size: 19 residues. Germline loops: CDR1 SGHTA, CDR2 FQGTGA. With 1 base removed from V and 2 bases from J, the gap between germline ends came to 22 bases. The CDR3 protein is CASSLMSQGGRETTDTQYF. CDR3 nucleotides: TGTGCCAGCAGCTTAATGAGTCAGGGGGGCCGGGAGACCACAGATACGCAGTATTTT.

This clonotype has just a few counts. This chain links TRBV11-2 with TRBJ2-7; D might be TRBD2 (6 bases). This CDR3 is built from 14 residues. Deletions cut 5 bases from V and 2 bases from J, with 13 bases between. CDR1 is SGHAT and CDR2 is FQNNGV in the germline V gene. CDR3 DNA: TGTGCCAGCAGCCCAGGAGGGTCGGCCTACGAGCAGTACTTC. The encoded protein is CASSPGGSAYEQYF. Complete variable domain (other parts from reference TRBV11-2 and TRBJ2-7): EAGVAQSPRYKIIEKRQSVAFWCNPISGHATLYWYQQILGQGPKLLIQFQNNGVVDDSQLPKDRFSAERLKGVDSTLKIQPAKLEDSAVYLCASSPGGSAYEQYFGPGTRLTVT.

About this clonotype: Germline is not matched at one junction end, which may reflect a read error. The chain has TRBV6-6 and TRBJ2-1, with TRBD2 as a possible D gene (6 bases). The CDR3 runs 13 residues. The V gene's germline CDR1 is MNHNY and CDR2 SVGAGI (reference sequence). As DNA, the CDR3 is TGTGCCAGCAGTTTGGGCGGGGAGGCTCAGGGTATCTTC. This sequence encodes CASSLGGEAQGIF.

V usage is TRBV7-6 and J usage is TRBJ2-3; tentative D call: TRBD1 (6 bases). The CDR3 has 13 residues. CDR1 SGHVS and CDR2 FNYEAQ come from the germline V gene. Trimming cost V 5 bases and J 4 bases, with 10 bases left between them. The CDR3 is CASSNRDSDTQYF. The CDR3, as DNA: TGTGCCAGCAGCAACAGGGATTCAGATACGCAGTATTTT. The whole variable domain, filled in from reference TRBV7-6 and TRBJ2-3, reads GAGVSQSPRYKVTKRGQDVALRCDPISGHVSLYWYRQALGQGPEFLTYFNYEAQQDKSGLPNDRFSAERPEGSISTLTIQRTEQRDSAMYRCASSNRDSDTQYFGPGTRLTVL.

The chain carries TRBV6-2 or TRBV6-3 and TRBJ1-5, with D perhaps matching TRBD1 (5 bases). Deletions cut 1 base from V and 4 bases from J, with 14 bases between. Germline V gives CDR1 MNHEY, CDR2 SVGEGT. This CDR3 has 16 residues. The CDR3 DNA is TGTGCCAGCAGTTACTACGGCAGGAAGGGGAATCAGCCCCAGCATTTT. This gives the protein CASSYYGRKGNQPQHF.

The chain is built from TRBV3-1 and TRBJ2-1, with D perhaps matching TRBD2 (5 bases). The CDR3 is 14 residues long. The germline gives CDR1 LGHDT, CDR2 YNNKEL (reference sequence). V gave up 1 base and J gave up 7 bases, with 11 bases separating them. As DNA, the CDR3 is TGTGCCAGCAGCCAAGGGACTCGAGTTAATGAGCAGTTCTTC. It is translated as CASSQGTRVNEQFF.

The chain is built from TRBV11-2 and TRBJ2-5, with 9 bases matching TRBD2. With V trimmed by 2 bases and J by 2 bases, 6 bases remained unmatched. Germline values: CDR1 SGHAT, CDR2 FQNNGV. The CDR3 runs to 16 residues. The CDR3, as DNA: TGTGCCAGCAGCTTAAACTTAGCGGGAGATCAAGAGACCCAGTACTTC. Translation gives CASSLNLAGDQETQYF. The full variable domain, with the rest looked up from reference TRBV11-2 and TRBJ2-5, is EAGVAQSPRYKIIEKRQSVAFWCNPISGHATLYWYQQILGQGPKLLIQFQNNGVVDDSQLPKDRFSAERLKGVDSTLKIQPAKLEDSAVYLCASSLNLAGDQETQYFGPGTRLLVL.

The CDR3 DNA follows: TGTGCCAGCAGCTTTGGGGGGACTACGTGGGAGACCCAGTACTTC. Protein sequence: CASSFGGTTWETQYF. The chain employs TRBV7-6 and TRBJ2-5, with TRBD2 identical over 7 bases. The CDR3 runs to 15 residues. Germline V lookup: CDR1 SGHVS, CDR2 FNYEAQ. Trimming took 3 bases from V and 5 from J; bases not matched to a gene: 9.